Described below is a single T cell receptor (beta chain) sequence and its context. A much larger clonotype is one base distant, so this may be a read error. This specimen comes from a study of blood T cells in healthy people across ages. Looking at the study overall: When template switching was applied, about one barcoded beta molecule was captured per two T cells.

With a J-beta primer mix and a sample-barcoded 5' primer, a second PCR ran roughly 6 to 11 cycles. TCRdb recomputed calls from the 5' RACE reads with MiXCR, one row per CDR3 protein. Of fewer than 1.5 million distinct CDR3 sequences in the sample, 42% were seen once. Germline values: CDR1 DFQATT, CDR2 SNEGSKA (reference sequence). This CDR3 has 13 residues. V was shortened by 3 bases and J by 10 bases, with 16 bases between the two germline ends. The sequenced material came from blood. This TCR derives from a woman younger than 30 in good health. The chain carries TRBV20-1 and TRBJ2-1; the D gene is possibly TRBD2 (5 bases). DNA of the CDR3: TGCAGTGCTAGCGAAGCGGTCTCCTACGAGCAGTTCTTC. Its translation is CSASEAVSYEQFF.